The table lists the clone carrying this TCR beta chain with a few counts. Its antigen remains unidentified. The data are from a study of blood T cells in healthy people across ages. Regarding the study as a whole: Naive CD4+ cells and diversity were both higher in long-lived donors than in aged donors.

They isolated at least 6 million PBMCs from each sample. This CDR3 is built from 12 residues. V was cut by 7 bases and J by 6 bases, with 12 bases left in between. A second PCR, run for roughly 7 to 11 cycles, used a sample-barcoded 5' primer plus a J-beta primer mix. Through a template-switch adaptor with 12 random nucleotides, each cDNA molecule received a tag. One entry per CDR3 protein results from TCRdb running MiXCR on the 5' RACE reads. The table lists some 1,800,000 distinct CDR3 sequences, roughly 43% of them singletons, with about 23% in the top ten. V usage is TRBV12-3 or TRBV12-4 and J usage is TRBJ1-2, with D possibly TRBD1 on 6 matching bases. This receptor was identified in a human donor in good health. The material sequenced was blood. This chain's CDR3 is CASTAGDHGYTF. DNA of the CDR3: TGTGCCAGCACCGCAGGGGACCATGGCTACACCTTC.